The 18 T cell receptor beta chains reported below all come from one sample, sequenced in a study of blood T cell repertoires in COVID-19. Sequenced by immunoSEQ multiplex PCR; TCRdb stores in-frame clones only, minus some. The data show under 400,000 clones, approximately 87% seen once. Sequenced: peripheral blood. These receptors all stem from a woman in her twenties or thirties with COVID-19, enrolled during active disease.

The rearrangement links TRBV15 to TRBJ2-5; D is uncertain. The V gene's germline CDR1 is LNHNV and CDR2 YYDKDF (reference sequence). The CDR3 covers 14 residues. The germline V and J ends were trimmed by 0 bases and 5 bases, with 10 bases remaining between them. The CDR3 here is CATSRDRGYETQYF. The CDR3 nucleotides read TGTGCCACCAGCAGAGATAGAGGTTACGAGACCCAGTACTTC.

The CDR3 loop is CASSLFRAGTNSPLHF. CDR3 DNA sequence: TGTGCCAGCAGCTTGTTTCGGGCGGGGACTAATTCACCCCTCCACTTT. The rearrangement joins TRBV5-6 to TRBJ1-6; D might be TRBD1 (5 bases). Germline-derived CDR1 and CDR2 are SGHDT and YYEEEE. There are 16 residues in the CDR3. The V gene lost 1 base and the J gene lost 6 bases, with 14 bases spanning the gap.

This chain uses TRBV12-2 with TRBJ2-3; the D call TRBD1 from the table was never checked on the DNA. TRBV12-2 is a recognized pseudogene. The length of the CDR3 is 15 residues. DNA for the CDR3: TGTGCAAGTCGCTTAGCGGACAGACCCACAGATACGCAGTATTTT. This translates into CASRLADRPTDTQYF.

This chain uses TRBV7-9 with TRBJ2-7, with D tentatively TRBD1 (6 bases). The V gene's germline CDR1 is SEHNR and CDR2 FQNEAQ (reference sequence). V lost 4 bases and J 1 base, leaving 14 bases between the germline ends. This CDR3 spans 15 amino acids. DNA of the CDR3: TGTGCCAGCAGCTCCACCTCAGGGGCTTCCTACGAGCAGTACTTC. It specifies CASSSTSGASYEQYF.

The chain joins TRBV11-2 to TRBJ2-2, with TRBD2 matching 10 bases. V lost 5 bases and J lost 1; bases outside the gene matches: 7. Germline CDR1 SGHAT, CDR2 FQNNGV. This CDR3 is built from 17 residues. The CDR3 DNA follows: TGTGCCAGCAGCCCTATACTAGCGGGATGGAACACCGGGGAGCTGTTTTTT. Translating it yields CASSPILAGWNTGELFF. The full variable domain, in which reference TRBV11-2 and TRBJ2-2 provide the parts outside the CDR3, is EAGVAQSPRYKIIEKRQSVAFWCNPISGHATLYWYQQILGQGPKLLIQFQNNGVVDDSQLPKDRFSAERLKGVDSTLKIQPAKLEDSAVYLCASSPILAGWNTGELFFGEGSRLTVL.

This chain connects TRBV10-2 to TRBJ2-1; tentatively, D is TRBD2 (6 bases). Germline CDR1 WSHSY, CDR2 SAAADI. Trimming removed 7 bases at V and 4 bases at J, with 17 bases between. CDR3 length equals 15 residues. CDR3 loop: CASTKPEGAYNEQFF. DNA for the CDR3: TGCGCCAGCACTAAGCCGGAGGGCGCTTACAATGAGCAGTTCTTC.

The chain is built from TRBV19 and TRBJ2-1; 8 nucleotides line up with TRBD2. The CDR3 contains 18 residues. V lost 1 base and J lost 6; bases outside the gene matches: 14. CDR1 and CDR2 (germline): LNHDA, SQIVND (reference sequence). This CDR3 reads CASSIGAPREGPANEQFF. DNA of the CDR3: TGTGCCAGTAGTATAGGGGCACCACGGGAGGGCCCAGCCAATGAGCAGTTCTTC.

Points on this clone: Other DNA sequences of this sample code for an identical CDR3. The V and J genes are TRBV6-5 and TRBJ2-1; 8 nucleotides line up with TRBD2. The V segment lost 6 bases and the J segment 4 bases; nucleotides outside the gene matches: 8. This CDR3 comprises 15 residues. Looked up from germline, CDR1 is MNHEY and CDR2 is SVGAGI. CDR3 loop: CASSYGLAVYNEQFF. The CDR3 DNA follows: TGTGCCAGCAGCTACGGACTAGCAGTTTACAATGAGCAGTTCTTC.

The rearrangement links TRBV10-1 to TRBJ2-3; 7 nucleotides match TRBD1. This CDR3 has 16 amino acids. Losses at the gene ends were 6 bases for V and 7 bases for J; bases not matched to a gene: 16. Germline V gene lookup returns CDR1 WNHNN and CDR2 SYGVQD (reference sequence). The CDR3 DNA sequence: TGCGCCAGCAGCCACCAACAGGGGCCGACCCCCTATACGCAGTATTTT. The encoded protein is CASSHQQGPTPYTQYF.

V gene TRBV27 combines with J gene TRBJ1-5; 11 bases fit TRBD1. The CDR3 is 14 amino acids. The J segment lost 6 bases and the V segment lost 8 bases, leaving 6 bases of the junction unmatched. The V gene's germline CDR1 is MNHEY and CDR2 SMNVEV (reference sequence). The CDR3: CASERTGGIQPQHF. The CDR3 nucleotides read TGTGCCAGCGAAAGGACAGGGGGCATTCAGCCCCAGCATTTT.

The chain carries TRBV3-1 (or the pseudogene TRBV3-2) and TRBJ2-1, with TRBD2 matching over 9 bases. Germline CDR1 is LGHDT and CDR2 is YNNKEL (reference sequence). CDR3 length: 16 amino acids. J lost 4 bases, V lost 1 base, and 5 bases had no gene match. The CDR3 sequence is CASSQAVLAGYNEQFF. Written as DNA, the CDR3 is TGTGCCAGCAGCCAAGCCGTGCTAGCGGGATACAATGAGCAGTTCTTC.

This clone was picked up one time. This chain uses TRBV7-9 with TRBJ2-5; 13 bases are a match to TRBD2. Germline values: CDR1 SEHNR, CDR2 FQNEAQ (reference sequence). This CDR3 comprises 15 residues. The ends lost 8 bases at V and 4 bases at J; junction bases unmatched: 7. The CDR3 loop reads CASASGLAGVETQYF. CDR3 nucleotides: TGTGCCAGCGCGAGTGGACTAGCGGGAGTAGAGACCCAGTACTTC.

This CDR3 is CASRGGPREQFF. The CDR3 nucleotides read TGTGCCAGCAGGGGAGGGCCCAGGGAGCAGTTCTTC. The V call is TRBV7-6, the J call TRBJ2-1, with 7 bases identical to TRBD2. CDR1 SGHVS and CDR2 FNYEAQ come from the germline V gene. After removal of 6 bases from V and 10 bases from J, the junction contained 6 bases not matched to a gene. This CDR3 comprises 12 residues.

CDR3 DNA sequence: TGTGCCAGCAGCTTAGTCGGGGGTAAGGGGCTAGAGGAGCAGTACTTC. Its translation is CASSLVGGKGLEEQYF. This chain joins TRBV11-2 and TRBJ2-7; tentative D call: TRBD2 (6 bases). Trimming removed 1 base at V and 7 bases at J, with 20 bases between. The CDR3 is made up of 16 amino acids. The germline gives CDR1 SGHAT, CDR2 FQNNGV.

The gene calls are TRBV28 and TRBJ1-2; D remains ambiguous. Trimming removed 5 bases at V and 4 bases at J, with 14 bases between. CDR1 is MDHEN and CDR2 is SYDVKM in the germline V gene. This CDR3 is built from 14 residues. This CDR3 reads CASSPLGASYGYTF. The DNA of the CDR3 is TGTGCCAGCAGTCCCCTTGGAGCGTCCTATGGCTACACCTTC.

The V call is TRBV27, the J call TRBJ2-7; D possibly corresponds to TRBD1 (6 bases). Looked up from germline, CDR1 is MNHEY and CDR2 is SMNVEV (reference sequence). Trimming cost V 2 bases and J 3 bases, with 8 bases left between them. The CDR3 is 13 residues long. CDR3 sequence: CASSLIRGYEQYF. The DNA of the CDR3 is TGTGCCAGCAGTTTAATCAGGGGCTACGAGCAGTACTTC.

This sequence joins TRBV7-8 and TRBJ2-3; 12 positions agree with TRBD2. The CDR3 loop spans 17 amino acids. J lost 7 bases, V lost 1 base, and 9 bases had no gene match. Germline V gene lookup returns CDR1 SGHVS and CDR2 FQNEAQ. The CDR3 reads CASSLDSLAGGKHTQYF. The CDR3 DNA is TGTGCCAGCAGCTTAGATTCTCTAGCGGGAGGGAAGCATACGCAGTATTTT.

The V and J genes are TRBV7-2 and TRBJ2-1, with D tentatively TRBD1 (6 bases). The CDR3 is made up of 15 amino acids. Germline CDR1 is SGHTA and CDR2 is FQGNSA. Trimming removed 3 bases at V and 6 bases at J, with 15 bases between. The CDR3 coding sequence is TGTGCCAGCAGCTTGGGGGCAATAAAATCCAATGAGCAGTTCTTC. Translated, it gives CASSLGAIKSNEQFF.